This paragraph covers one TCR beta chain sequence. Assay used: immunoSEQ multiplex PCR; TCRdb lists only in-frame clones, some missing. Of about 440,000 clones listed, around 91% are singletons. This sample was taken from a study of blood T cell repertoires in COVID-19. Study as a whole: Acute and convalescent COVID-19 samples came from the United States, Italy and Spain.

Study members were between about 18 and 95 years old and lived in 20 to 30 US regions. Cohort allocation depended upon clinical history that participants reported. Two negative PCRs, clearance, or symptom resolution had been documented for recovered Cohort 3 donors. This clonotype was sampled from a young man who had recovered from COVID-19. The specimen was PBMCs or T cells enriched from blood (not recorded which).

The CDR3 loop reads CASSLRGAGRTDTQYF. In DNA form, the CDR3 reads TGTGCCAGCAGCTTGAGGGGTGCGGGGCGCACAGATACGCAGTATTTT. The rearrangement links TRBV5-6 to TRBJ2-3, with a tentative D call TRBD2 (6 bases). Germline loops: CDR1 SGHDT, CDR2 YYEEEE. Trimming pared 1 base from V and 1 base from J, leaving 13 bases between. The CDR3 consists of 16 residues.